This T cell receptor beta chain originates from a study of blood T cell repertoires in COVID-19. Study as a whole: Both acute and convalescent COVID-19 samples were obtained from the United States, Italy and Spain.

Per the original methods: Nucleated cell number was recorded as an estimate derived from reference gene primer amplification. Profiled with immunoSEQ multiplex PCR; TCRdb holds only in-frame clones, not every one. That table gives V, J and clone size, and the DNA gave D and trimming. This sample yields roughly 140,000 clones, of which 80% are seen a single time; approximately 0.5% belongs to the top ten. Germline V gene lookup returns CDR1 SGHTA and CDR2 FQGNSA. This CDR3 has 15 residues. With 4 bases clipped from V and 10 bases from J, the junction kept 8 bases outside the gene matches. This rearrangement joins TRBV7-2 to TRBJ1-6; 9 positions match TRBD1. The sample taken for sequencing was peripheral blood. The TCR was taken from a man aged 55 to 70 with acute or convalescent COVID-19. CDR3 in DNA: TGTGCCAGCAGCTCCCGGACAGGGGAAGGCTCACCCCTCCACTTT. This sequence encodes CASSSRTGEGSPLHF.